This T cell receptor (beta chain) was sequenced during a study of control samples from healthy donors and cancer patients. The V segment lost 5 bases and the J segment 7 bases; nucleotides outside the gene matches: 12. The CDR3 is 15 residues long. Per germline, CDR1 SNHLY and CDR2 FYNNEI. Method: immunoSEQ multiplex PCR; TCRdb's copy keeps in-frame clones and lacks some. The table records 99,000 or so clones, around 80% of them present only once. J is TRBJ2-7 and V is TRBV2, with 9 bases lining up with TRBD1. The sequence derives from a man between 60 and 70 years old in good health. The sequenced material came from blood. The CDR3 protein is CASSRQGVSTREQYF. The CDR3 nucleotides read TGTGCCAGCAGTCGACAGGGGGTCTCTACTAGGGAGCAGTACTTC.